The 16 T cell receptor beta chains below come from one sample, sequenced in a study of identical twins. In TCRdb, the 5' RACE reads were re-called with MiXCR into one record per CDR3 protein. This table has about 530,000 distinct CDR3 sequences, about 16% appearing once. This sample was shared with a second study, whose subject was yellow fever vaccine responses in identical twins.

Sequences were obtained from CD4+ T cells sorted from blood. The receptors were gathered from a woman aged 18-35 years in good health.

This clonotype was recorded once. The chain joins TRBV29-1 to TRBJ2-3, with 8 bases fitting TRBD1. Trimming took 3 bases from V and 5 from J; bases not matched to a gene: 7. The germline CDR1 and CDR2 sequences are SQVTM and ANQGSEA. This CDR3 is built from 14 residues. The CDR3 DNA is TGCAGCGTTGATGGGCAGGGGGCTCGAGATACGCAGTATTTT. Residues: CSVDGQGARDTQYF.

The chain carries TRBV12-3 or TRBV12-4 and TRBJ1-4; the D is unclear. Trimming stripped 3 bases from V and 8 bases from J, with 16 bases between. This CDR3 is 15 amino acids long. The CDR3 DNA reads as TGTGCCAGCAGTTTTGGCGGGCCATTGGACGAAAAACTGTTTTTT. Translation: CASSFGGPLDEKLFF.

This clonotype was observed a few times. The chain carries TRBV3-1 and TRBJ1-1; 8 bases agree with TRBD1. CDR1 and CDR2 (germline): LGHDT, YNNKEL (reference sequence). V gave up 4 bases and J gave up 1 base; unmatched junction bases: 5. This CDR3 contains 15 residues. Here the CDR3 DNA reads TGTGCCAGCAGCCGCCCCGGGACAGGGAACACTGAAGCTTTCTTT. Its protein is CASSRPGTGNTEAFF.

The chain is built from TRBV6-5 and TRBJ1-1; D remains unclear. The CDR3 is 14 amino acids. Germline V CDR1 and CDR2: MNHEY, SVGAGI. Trimming removed 2 bases at V and 5 bases at J, with 12 bases between. CDR3 in DNA: TGTGCCAGCAGTTACCAGGCGAGTCGGACTGAAGCTTTCTTT. This codes for CASSYQASRTEAFF.

This chain joins TRBV11-2 and TRBJ1-1, with D maybe TRBD1 (6 bases). Trimming took 3 bases from V and 0 from J, leaving 11 bases between them. In germline, CDR1 is SGHAT, CDR2 FQNNGV. This CDR3 contains 15 residues. CDR3 sequence reads: CASSFEGGLNTEAFF. For the CDR3, the DNA is TGTGCCAGCAGCTTCGAGGGGGGATTGAACACTGAAGCTTTCTTT.

V gene TRBV11-2 combines with J gene TRBJ2-1; 9 nucleotides match TRBD2. Germline loops: CDR1 SGHAT, CDR2 FQNNGV. The CDR3 has 18 residues. V trimming: 3 bases; J trimming: 6 bases; junction bases outside the gene matches: 15. The CDR3 sequence is CASSFPPGAGGQGNEQFF. The DNA for the CDR3 is TGTGCCAGCAGCTTCCCCCCCGGTGCGGGGGGGCAAGGCAATGAGCAGTTCTTC.

This clonotype has only a few counts. The DNA of the CDR3 is TGTGCCAGCAGTTATAAGGGGGCCTACTCCTACAATGAGCAGTTCTTC. Encoded protein: CASSYKGAYSYNEQFF. J is TRBJ2-1 and V is TRBV6-5, with TRBD1 matching over 7 bases. Trimming removed 3 bases from V and 0 bases from J; junction bases left unmatched: 5. Germline CDR1 MNHEY, CDR2 SVGAGI. The CDR3 extends over 16 amino acids.

The CDR3 sequence is CASSTPGQGKQFF. Written as DNA, the CDR3 is TGTGCCAGCAGTACCCCCGGACAGGGTAAGCAGTTCTTC. The rearrangement links TRBV12-3 or TRBV12-4 to TRBJ2-1; 8 positions agree with TRBD1. This CDR3 is built from 13 residues. The J segment lost 11 bases and the V segment lost 5 bases, leaving 8 bases of the junction unmatched.

The chain carries TRBV2 and TRBJ2-1; possible D gene TRBD2, 6 bases. Germline V CDR1 and CDR2: SNHLY, FYNNEI. Trimming removed 3 bases at V and 10 bases at J, with 16 bases between. This CDR3 is 14 amino acids long. The CDR3 region has the DNA TGTGCCAGCAGTGAGGAGGGTAGCGGAACCGAGCAGTTCTTC. Its protein is CASSEEGSGTEQFF.

The rearrangement links TRBV7-9 to TRBJ2-3; D is possibly TRBD2 (5 bases). The CDR3 sequence is 15 residues long. Trimming removed 2 bases from V and 3 bases from J, with 12 bases in between. The V gene's germline CDR1 is SEHNR and CDR2 FQNEAQ (reference sequence). This chain's CDR3 is CASSLYQDSTDTQYF. For the CDR3, the DNA is TGTGCCAGCAGCTTATACCAGGACTCTACAGATACGCAGTATTTT.

V usage is TRBV9 and J usage is TRBJ2-1; D is uncertain. The CDR3 loop spans 13 amino acids. The V gene lost 7 bases and the J gene lost 5 bases, with 13 bases spanning the gap. CDR1 is SGDLS, CDR2 YYNGEE, per germline. The CDR3 reads CASGVTLDNEQFF. CDR3 nucleotide sequence: TGTGCCAGCGGTGTAACTCTAGACAATGAGCAGTTCTTC.

The V call is TRBV20-1, the J call TRBJ2-1; 7 positions match TRBD2. The CDR3 runs 12 residues. The junction had 0 bases not matched to a gene; V was cut back by 7 bases and J by 0 bases. Looked up from germline, CDR1 is DFQATT and CDR2 is SNEGSKA (reference sequence). The CDR3 DNA reads TGCAGTGGCGGGAGCTCCTACAATGAGCAGTTCTTC. Translated, it gives CSGGSSYNEQFF.

This clonotype was observed many times. The chain links TRBV12-3 or TRBV12-4 to TRBJ2-7, with 7 bases fitting TRBD1. Unmatched junction bases numbered 4, after V lost 4 bases and J lost 7 bases. This CDR3 has 12 amino acids. DNA of the CDR3: TGTGCCAGCAGTTGGACAGGTTTAGAGCAGTACTTC. Its translation: CASSWTGLEQYF.

This clonotype has only a few counts. The chain couples TRBV7-3 to TRBJ2-1; 8 bases match TRBD2. Per the germline V gene, CDR1 is SGHTA and CDR2 is FQGTGA. V was clipped by 5 bases and J by 7 bases; unmatched bases: 16. The CDR3 consists of 17 residues. Here the CDR3 reads CASSGNNQAGARNEQFF. CDR3 DNA sequence: TGTGCCAGCAGCGGTAACAACCAAGCGGGAGCTCGTAATGAGCAGTTCTTC.

This clonotype was seen ten or more times. The chain carries TRBV24-1 and TRBJ1-2; D uncertain. The ends were cut back, 0 bases at V and 0 bases at J, with 1 base in the middle. CDR1 KGHDR and CDR2 SFDVKD come from the germline V gene. The CDR3 extends over 13 amino acids. CDR3: CATSDLPNYGYTF. CDR3 DNA: TGTGCCACCAGTGATTTGCCTAACTATGGCTACACCTTC.

The chain employs TRBV7-8 and TRBJ1-1; D uncertain. Germline lookup yields CDR1 SGHVS and CDR2 FQNEAQ. The CDR3 extends over 12 amino acids. Trimming took off 4 bases at V and 6 bases at J, with 9 bases between the two ends. CDR3 in amino acids: CASSSARSEAFF. The CDR3 DNA follows: TGTGCCAGCAGCTCGGCTAGGTCTGAAGCTTTCTTT.